These T cell receptor beta chains were read from a single sample in a study of blood T cell repertoires in COVID-19. TCRdb's table, derived via immunoSEQ multiplex PCR, lists solely in-frame clones and lacks some. The data show roughly 250,000 clones, roughly 91% seen once. The sequencing input was PBMCs or T cells enriched from blood (not recorded which). These receptors were taken from a middle-aged woman with acute COVID-19. CDR3s include the opening cysteine and the closing phenylalanine or tryptophan. The order of the fields is CDR3 DNA, CDR3 protein, clone size, J gene, V gene, D gene. A D gene is named only where the DNA matches it firmly. Size is stated for part of the rows, as once, few or many counts, or as a class when the clone is expanded.

TGTGCCAGCAGGCGGGACAGCCAGCATTCACCCCTCCACTTT	CASRRDSQHSPLHF	.	TRBJ1-6	TRBV28	TRBD1
TGTGCCAGCAGCAAATACACAGGGCTCACTATCGGCTACACCTTC	CASSKYTGLTIGYTF	.	TRBJ1-2	TRBV6-5	.
TGTGCCAGCAGTCCAGGTGGCGACACGCGGGGCCCCGGGGAGCTGTTTTTT	CASSPGGDTRGPGELFF	.	TRBJ2-2	TRBV6-6	.
TGTGCCAGCAGCGCTCGACTAGCGGGGGGGTCTTCCGCCGGGGAGCTGTTTTTT	CASSARLAGGSSAGELFF	once	TRBJ2-2	TRBV11-2	TRBD2
TGTGCCAGCAGTTTTGACAGGGGCGGTGCTGGGGCTTTCTTT	CASSFDRGGAGAFF	.	TRBJ1-1	TRBV28	TRBD1
TGTGCCAGCAGCTTGAGCGGGGCCTCCTTTCGGGACTTC	CASSLSGASFRDF	.	TRBJ2-4	TRBV6-5	TRBD2
TGTGCCACCAGCAGAGATCGTTTTCGGGATGGCTACACCTTC	CATSRDRFRDGYTF	.	TRBJ1-2	TRBV15	.
TGCGCCAGCAGCCAAGATGCAGGACTAGCGGGATACGAGCAGTACTTC	CASSQDAGLAGYEQYF	.	TRBJ2-7	TRBV4-3	TRBD2
TGTGCCAGCAGCTCTTCGACAGGGCCAGCCTTC	CASSSSTGPAF	.	TRBJ1-2	TRBV7-9	TRBD1
TGTGCCAGCAGCCTAGTGCAGAGGAACGAGCAGTACTTC	CASSLVQRNEQYF	.	TRBJ2-7	TRBV12-3/TRBV12-4	.
TGTGCCTCAAGGGGGGGTAGCGTAGACCAAGAGACCCAGTACTTC	CASRGGSVDQETQYF	.	TRBJ2-5	TRBV7-8	.
TGTGCCAGCTCACCACGCGGGCTCGGGAGCAATCAGCCCCAGCATTTT	CASSPRGLGSNQPQHF	.	TRBJ1-5	TRBV18	.
TGCGCCAGCAGCCAAGGACAGGGGATGAACACTGAAGCTTTCTTT	CASSQGQGMNTEAFF	.	TRBJ1-1	TRBV4-1	TRBD1
TGTGCCAGTAGACCAGGCAGGGAAGGCTATGGCTACACCTTC	CASRPGREGYGYTF	few	TRBJ1-2	TRBV19	.
TGTGCCAGCAGTCCCCGGGACAGTAATGAAAAACTGTTTTTT	CASSPRDSNEKLFF	.	TRBJ1-4	TRBV27	TRBD1
TGTGCCAGCAGGACAGGGGGCGAAGAGACCCAGTACTTC	CASRTGGEETQYF	.	TRBJ2-5	TRBV12-3/TRBV12-4	TRBD1
TGTGCAAGTCGCTTAGGGGGAGGGCGAAACGAGCAGTACTTC	CASRLGGGRNEQYF	.	TRBJ2-7	TRBV12-2	.
TGTGCCAGCAGTTACGAGAAATCTGATGGCTACACCTTC	CASSYEKSDGYTF	.	TRBJ1-2	TRBV6-5	.
TGTGCCAGCAGTTCGAGGGACTATAATTCACCCCTCCACTTT	CASSSRDYNSPLHF	.	TRBJ1-6	TRBV6-5	.
TGCGCCAGCAGACCAGGACAGGAGAACACTGAAGCTTTCTTT	CASRPGQENTEAFF	.	TRBJ1-1	TRBV5-1	TRBD1
TGTGCCAGCAGTTCCGGGGAGACAGGGAGGCAGCCCCAGCATTTT	CASSSGETGRQPQHF	.	TRBJ1-5	TRBV6-9	TRBD1
TGTGCCAGCAGGTTTCAGGGGTTAACTAATGAAAAACTGTTTTTT	CASRFQGLTNEKLFF	.	TRBJ1-4	TRBV27	.
TGTGCCAGCAGCGCCTGGGGACAGATGTATAGCAATCAGCCCCAGCATTTT	CASSAWGQMYSNQPQHF	.	TRBJ1-5	TRBV7-8	TRBD1
TGTGCCAGCAGCATCGGGTCGGGGCAAGAGACCCAGTACTTC	CASSIGSGQETQYF	few	TRBJ2-5	TRBV21-1	.
TGTGCCAGCAGTTATGCAGGGACAGCCCGATCACCCCTCCACTTT	CASSYAGTARSPLHF	once	TRBJ1-6	TRBV6-5	TRBD1
TGCAGCGTTCGTTCTGGGGGCAGTTTCGTAGTCGGTGGCTACACCTTC	CSVRSGGSFVVGGYTF	once	TRBJ1-2	TRBV29-1	.
TGTGCCAGCAGCCAACCTCGGCTGCTAGTTGACACCGGGGAGCTGTTTTTT	CASSQPRLLVDTGELFF	once	TRBJ2-2	TRBV7-8	.
TGCAGTGCTAGTAGTAGGACTTCTAGCACAGATACGCAGTATTTT	CSASSRTSSTDTQYF	.	TRBJ2-3	TRBV20-1	.
TGTGCCAGCTCACCCCTGGCGGGAGCCACCGACAATGAGCAGTTCTTC	CASSPLAGATDNEQFF	.	TRBJ2-1	TRBV18	TRBD2
TGTGCCAGCAGCGTAGGGGGAGGGAACTACGAGCAGTACTTC	CASSVGGGNYEQYF	few	TRBJ2-7	TRBV9	TRBD2
TGTGCCAGCAGTAGACAGGGACGCACAGATACGCAGTATTTT	CASSRQGRTDTQYF	once	TRBJ2-3	TRBV28	TRBD1
TGCGCCAGCAGCTTTCAGGGGGATCAGCCCCAGCATTTT	CASSFQGDQPQHF	.	TRBJ1-5	TRBV5-1	TRBD1
TGTGCCAGCAGTCCAGACTCCCGGGTTCAGTTCTTC	CASSPDSRVQFF	.	TRBJ2-1	TRBV28	.
TGTGCCAGCAGCTTAAGCGCCCAAGAGACCCAGTACTTC	CASSLSAQETQYF	.	TRBJ2-5	TRBV7-9	.
TGCAGCGTTGGATATACAGGGGATAGCAATCAGCCCCAGCATTTT	CSVGYTGDSNQPQHF	once	TRBJ1-5	TRBV29-1	TRBD1
TGTGCCAGCAGTGACGGACTAGCGGGGCCCTACGAGCAGTACTTC	CASSDGLAGPYEQYF	once	TRBJ2-7	TRBV6-2/TRBV6-3	TRBD2
TGTGCCAGCTCTAACCTAGCTGGGGTCGGGGCCAACGTCCTGACTTTC	CASSNLAGVGANVLTF	.	TRBJ2-6	TRBV18	.
TGTGCCAGCAGCATGGAGTTCGGGTCCTACAATGAGCAGTTCTTC	CASSMEFGSYNEQFF	.	TRBJ2-1	TRBV11-3	.
TGTGCCACCTTGACTAGCGGGGGAGCCTACGAGCAGTACTTC	CATLTSGGAYEQYF	.	TRBJ2-7	TRBV5-8	TRBD2
TGCAGTGCTAGGACTGGGGGCTACACCTTC	CSARTGGYTF	.	TRBJ1-2	TRBV20-1	.
TGTGCCAGCAGCTTGACTAGTTCCGGGGAGCTGTTTTTT	CASSLTSSGELFF	.	TRBJ2-2	TRBV13	.
TGTGCCAGCAGCGAAACAGGAAACACCATATATTTT	CASSETGNTIYF	.	TRBJ1-3	TRBV2	.
TGTGCCAGCAGTTGGGGCCCCCGAACTGAAGCTTTCTTT	CASSWGPRTEAFF	.	TRBJ1-1	TRBV6-5	.
TGTGCCTGGAGCTACCCCCGGGAGTGGTCCTACAATGAGCAGTTCTTC	CAWSYPREWSYNEQFF	.	TRBJ2-1	TRBV30	.
TGTGCCAGCAGTGAAGCTAGACTAGCGCTGAACACCGGGGAGCTGTTTTTT	CASSEARLALNTGELFF	few	TRBJ2-2	TRBV25-1	TRBD2
TGCGCCAGCAGCTTTTTTGGACAGGGGACGGCTGAAGCTTTCTTT	CASSFFGQGTAEAFF	.	TRBJ1-1	TRBV5-1	TRBD1